The 20 T cell receptor beta chains below all came from one sample that was sequenced in a study of immune heterogeneity within non-small cell lung tumors. A multiplex PCR containing 32 V primers and 13 J primers was used to amplify TCR beta CDR3. A single record per CDR3 protein comes from TCRdb applying MiXCR to the multiplex PCR reads. The data show around 2,800 distinct CDR3 sequences, over 15% seen once. Bulk tumor genomic DNA, about 620 ng per sample, was used as template. During surgery, each primary tumor gave multiple biopsies spaced as far apart as possible. Undergoing curative surgery were patients whose non-small cell lung cancer was untreated and newly diagnosed. Sequencing was done on a sample of lung tumor tissue. The receptors were gathered from a woman aged 45-65 years with non-small cell lung cancer.

This clonotype was detected only a few times. The CDR3 DNA sequence: TGCGCCAGCAGAGCGGACAGCACGAACACTGAAGCTTTCTTT. The encoded protein is CASRADSTNTEAFF. The chain combines TRBV5-1 with TRBJ1-1, with D maybe TRBD1 (6 bases). This CDR3 is 14 amino acids long. CDR1 SGHRS and CDR2 YFSETQ come from the germline V gene. The ends were cut back, 5 bases at V and 1 base at J, with 12 bases in the middle.

This clonotype rates as medium-sized (0.01 to 0.1%). This chain uses TRBV7-9 with TRBJ1-3; no definite D call. V lost 4 bases and J 7 bases, leaving 14 bases between the germline ends. This CDR3 region has 14 residues. Looked up from germline, CDR1 is SEHNR and CDR2 is FQNEAQ (reference sequence). CDR3 loop: CASSSVSLGNTIYF. CDR3 nucleotide sequence: TGTGCCAGCAGCTCCGTGTCATTGGGGAACACCATATATTTT.

As for this clonotype: This may be a read error, as it is one base from a much larger clone. This sequence joins TRBV11-1 and TRBJ1-2; possibly TRBD1 for D (5 bases). Per the germline V gene, CDR1 is SGHAT and CDR2 is FQDESV (reference sequence). This CDR3 contains 13 residues. In DNA form, the CDR3 reads TGTGCCAGCAGCTTAGAGGGGACGGTTGGCTGCACCTTC. This sequence encodes CASSLEGTVGCTF.

Notes on this clonotype: This may come from a read error, since a much larger clone is one base off. The CDR3 carries no conserved terminal phenylalanine or tryptophan, so it likely arises from a read error. The chain couples TRBV4-1 to TRBJ1-2; D possibly corresponds to TRBD1 (6 bases). V lost 1 base to trimming and J lost 3 bases, with 12 bases between them. Per germline, CDR1 MGHRA and CDR2 YSYEKL. CDR3 length: 15 amino acids. This chain's CDR3 is CASSQVSRTDYGYTL. CDR3 DNA sequence: TGCGCCAGCAGCCAAGTCTCACGGACAGACTATGGCTACACCCTC.

This clonotype rates as medium-sized. The J gene is TRBJ2-7, the V gene TRBV2; D tentatively fits TRBD1 or TRBD2 (5 bases each). Germline V lookup: CDR1 SNHLY, CDR2 FYNNEI. The CDR3 totals 14 residues. Trimming took 7 bases from V and 1 from J, leaving 14 bases between them. The DNA for the CDR3 is TGTGCCAGCACCCTCGGGACGTTTTCCTACGAGCAGTACTTC. This encodes CASTLGTFSYEQYF. Combining the CDR3 with reference TRBV2 and TRBJ2-7 gives the whole variable domain EPEVTQTPSHQVTQMGQEVILRCVPISNHLYFYWYRQILGQKVEFLVSFYNNEISEKSEIFDDQFSVERPDGSNFTLKIRSTKLEDSAMYFCASTLGTFSYEQYFGPGTRLTVT.

This clonotype is labeled as medium-sized (0.01 to 0.1%). The chain employs TRBV5-1 and TRBJ1-6; TRBD1 might be the D (5 bases). Germline CDR1 SGHRS, CDR2 YFSETQ. The CDR3 spans 15 residues. V was cut by 3 bases and J by 9 bases, with 16 bases left in between. CDR3 in amino acids: CASSSGGGTTSPLHF. The DNA for the CDR3 is TGCGCCAGCAGCTCCGGGGGAGGGACCACTTCACCCCTCCACTTT.

This clonotype has a handful of counts. The V and J genes are TRBV9 and TRBJ2-5, with 8 bases fitting TRBD1. J was trimmed by 4 bases and V by 0 bases; bases with no gene match: 5. Germline values: CDR1 SGDLS, CDR2 YYNGEE. The CDR3 extends over 15 amino acids. The CDR3 coding sequence is TGTGCCAGCAGCGTAGGAACAGGGGGTAGAGAGACCCAGTACTTC. Amino acid sequence: CASSVGTGGRETQYF. The full variable domain, in which reference TRBV9 and TRBJ2-5 provide the parts outside the CDR3, is DSGVTQTPKHLITATGQRVTLRCSPRSGDLSVYWYQQSLDQGLQFLIQYYNGEERAKGNILERFSAQQFPDLHSELNLSSLELGDSALYFCASSVGTGGRETQYFGPGTRLLVL.

This clonotype was seen a handful of times. The chain joins TRBV6-2 or TRBV6-3 to TRBJ2-5, with TRBD2 matching over 8 bases. Germline loops: CDR1 MNHEY, CDR2 SVGEGT. Unmatched junction bases numbered 11, after V lost 0 bases and J lost 2 bases. The CDR3 covers 18 residues. CDR3 nucleotides: TGTGCCAGCAGTTACTCTGCTAGCGGGCGTTACATTCAAGAGACCCAGTACTTC. This codes for CASSYSASGRYIQETQYF.

Sample share makes this clonotype medium-sized (0.01 to 0.1%). The chain combines TRBV12-3 or TRBV12-4 with TRBJ2-3; 9 bases match TRBD2. The CDR3 runs 14 residues. J lost 2 bases, V lost 8 bases, and 5 bases had no gene match. The CDR3 DNA sequence: TGTGCCAGCCGCGGGACTAGCTACACAGATACGCAGTATTTT. It specifies CASRGTSYTDTQYF.

This clonotype is categorized as large. The chain recombines TRBV19 with TRBJ2-3; possibly TRBD1 for D (5 bases). Trimming took off 4 bases at V and 2 bases at J, with 10 bases between the two ends. This CDR3 comprises 14 residues. Per the germline V gene, CDR1 is LNHDA and CDR2 is SQIVND (reference sequence). The CDR3 sequence is CASSTRDSTDTQYF. The CDR3 DNA is TGTGCCAGTAGTACCAGGGATTCCACAGATACGCAGTATTTT.

The CDR3 DNA follows: TGTGCCAGCAGCGCGCGCTGGACAGATACGCAGTATTTT. It specifies CASSARWTDTQYF. The V call is TRBV9, the J call TRBJ2-3, with unresolved D. Trimming pared 3 bases from V and 3 bases from J, leaving 8 bases between. The CDR3 length is 13 residues. CDR1 and CDR2 (germline): SGDLS, YYNGEE.

This clonotype qualifies as medium-sized. V gene TRBV5-5 combines with J gene TRBJ1-6; maybe TRBD1 (6 bases). The germline CDR1 and CDR2 sequences are SGHKS and YYEKEE (reference sequence). This CDR3 region has 14 residues. V shed 4 bases and J shed 9 bases, with 14 bases lying between them. CDR3 nucleotides: TGTGCCAGCAGCGTCCGGGGCAGGGGTTCACCCCTCCACTTT. Encoded protein: CASSVRGRGSPLHF.

By sample fraction, this clonotype is medium-sized. V gene TRBV6-1 combines with J gene TRBJ2-7; D is perhaps TRBD1 (6 bases). V lost 5 bases to trimming and J lost 0 bases, with 8 bases between them. The CDR3 totals 13 residues. Germline lookup yields CDR1 MNHNS and CDR2 SASEGT. The CDR3 nucleotides read TGTGCCAGCAGTTTACAGGGCTCCTACGAGCAGTACTTC. It translates to CASSLQGSYEQYF.

As concerns this clonotype: A much larger clone lies one base from this, so it may be a read error. The chain uses TRBV14 and TRBJ2-5; no firm D call. Germline CDR1 SGHDN, CDR2 FVKESK. The length of the CDR3 is 14 residues. The CDR3 nucleotides read TGTGCCAGCAGCCCCCTCCAGGCACAAGAGAACCAGTACTTC. Its protein product is CASSPLQAQENQYF. The full variable domain, in which reference TRBV14 and TRBJ2-5 provide the parts outside the CDR3, is EAGVTQFPSHSVIEKGQTVTLRCDPISGHDNLYWYRRVMGKEIKFLLHFVKESKQDESGMPNNRFLAERTGGTYSTLKVQPAELEDSGVYFCASSPLQAQENQYFGPGTRLLVL.

By frequency in the sample, this clonotype is medium-sized. The rearrangement links TRBV6-1 to TRBJ2-3, with 11 bases lining up with TRBD1. After removal of 7 bases from V and 6 bases from J, the junction contained 12 bases not matched to a gene. Per the germline V gene, CDR1 is MNHNS and CDR2 is SASEGT. The CDR3 has 16 amino acids. The CDR3 nucleotides read TGTGCCAGCAAGTCGCATCCGGGACAGGGGGGGGATACGCAGTATTTT. Translation: CASKSHPGQGGDTQYF.

This clonotype rates as large. Sequence at one end of the junction differs from germline and may be a read error. J is TRBJ2-1 and V is TRBV3-1; TRBD2 aligns across 8 bases. The CDR3 is made up of 14 amino acids. Germline V gene sequence: CDR1 LGHDT, CDR2 YNNKEL (reference sequence). The CDR3 loop reads CASSPSAASGPGVF. The CDR3 DNA reads TGTGCCAGCAGCCCCTCGGCCGCTAGCGGGCCTGGGGTCTTC.

This clonotype is judged medium-sized. The V call is TRBV19, the J call TRBJ2-5; 7 nucleotides align to TRBD1. Germline lookup yields CDR1 LNHDA and CDR2 SQIVND (reference sequence). This CDR3 contains 15 residues. The V gene end was trimmed by 3 bases and the J gene end by 0 bases; junction bases not matched to a gene: 4. CDR3 bases: TGTGCCAGTAGTATGGTGACAGGGTACCAAGAGACCCAGTACTTC. Translation gives CASSMVTGYQETQYF.

This clonotype is deemed medium-sized (0.01 to 0.1%). This sequence joins TRBV5-1 and TRBJ2-2, with D hard to call. Between the trimmed V and J ends, which lost 5 bases and 5 bases, there was a span of 10 bases. This CDR3 region has 13 residues. The germline V gene has CDR1 SGHRS and CDR2 YFSETQ. The DNA for the CDR3 is TGCGCCAGCAGGGTCACCGTTACCGGGGAGCTGTTTTTT. Protein: CASRVTVTGELFF.

This clonotype was seen only a few times. It may be a read error: a sequence one base away is much more abundant. This is likely a read error, given that the CDR3 carries no conserved phenylalanine or tryptophan at its end. The rearrangement joins TRBV5-1 to TRBJ2-6, with D hard to call. In germline, CDR1 is SGHRS, CDR2 YFSETQ. V lost 2 bases to trimming and J lost 0 bases, with 3 bases between them. CDR3 length equals 14 residues. CDR3 in amino acids: CASSLFSGANVLTS. In DNA, the CDR3 is TGCGCCAGCAGCTTATTCTCTGGGGCCAACGTCCTGACTTCC.

This clonotype is medium-sized by share. This chain connects TRBV20-1 to TRBJ2-1; 7 nucleotides line up with TRBD2. The CDR3 is made up of 18 amino acids. Germline CDR1 is DFQATT and CDR2 is SNEGSKA (reference sequence). The V and J ends lost 1 base and 2 bases, in that order; junction bases with no gene match: 14. Written as DNA, the CDR3 is TGCAGTGCTAGAGCCCCCCCGCCAACTAGCGAAACCTACAATGAGCAGTTCTTC. This codes for CSARAPPPTSETYNEQFF.